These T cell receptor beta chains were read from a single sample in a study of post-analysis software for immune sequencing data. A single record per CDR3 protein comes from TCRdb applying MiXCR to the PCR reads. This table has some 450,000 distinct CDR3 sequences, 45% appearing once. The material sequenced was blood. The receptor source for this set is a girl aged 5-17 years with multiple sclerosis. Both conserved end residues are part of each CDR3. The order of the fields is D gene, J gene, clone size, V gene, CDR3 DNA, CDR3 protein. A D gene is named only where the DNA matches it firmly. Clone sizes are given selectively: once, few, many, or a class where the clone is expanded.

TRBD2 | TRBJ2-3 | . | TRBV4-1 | TGCGCCAGCAGCCGACGGAATCAGCGGGAGTATGATCATACGCAGTATTTT | CASSRRNQREYDHTQYF
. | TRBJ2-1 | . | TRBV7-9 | TGTGCCAGCAGCTTAGATGTCCAGGGTAAGCAGTTCTTC | CASSLDVQGKQFF
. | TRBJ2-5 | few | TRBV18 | TGTGCCAGCTCACCACCGTCCCTCCAAGAGACCCAGTACTTC | CASSPPSLQETQYF
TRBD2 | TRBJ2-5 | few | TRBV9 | TGTGCCAGCAGCCCCCAGGGAGGGTATGGGACCCAGTACTTC | CASSPQGGYGTQYF
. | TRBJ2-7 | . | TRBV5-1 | TGCGCCAGCAGCTCGGAGACTGCGTCAACTTCCGAGCAGTACTTC | CASSSETASTSEQYF
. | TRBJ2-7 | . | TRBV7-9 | TGTGCCAGCAGTTTAGGAGATAGCGGACCCTACGAGCGGTACTTC | CASSLGDSGPYERYF
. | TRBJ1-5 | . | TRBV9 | TGTGCCAGCAGCGCCGCGGCGGGGCCACAGCCCCAGCATTTT | CASSAAAGPQPQHF
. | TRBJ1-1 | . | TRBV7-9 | TGTGCCAGCAGCTTACGGCAGGGGTCCCCGAACACTGAAGCTTTCTTT | CASSLRQGSPNTEAFF
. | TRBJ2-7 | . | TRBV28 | TGTGCCAGCAGGTACCTAGGCGAGCAGTACTTC | CASRYLGEQYF
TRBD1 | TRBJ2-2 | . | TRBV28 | TGTGCCAGCAGTTTGTCAGGGGGCTTGTACACCGGGGAGCTGTTTTTT | CASSLSGGLYTGELFF
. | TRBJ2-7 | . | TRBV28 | TGTGCCAGCGAATCGGGAGCGAAGCTGTACGAGCAGTACTTC | CASESGAKLYEQYF
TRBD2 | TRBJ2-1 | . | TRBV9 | TGTGCCAGCAGCGCGAGGGGGACTAGCGGTTACAATGAGCAGTTCTTC | CASSARGTSGYNEQFF
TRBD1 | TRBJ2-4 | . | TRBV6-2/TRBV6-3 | TGTACCAGCAGTATGCGGACAGGGGCATTACACATTCAGTACTTC | CTSSMRTGALHIQYF
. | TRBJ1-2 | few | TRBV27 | TGTGCCAGCAGACGGGTCGGGGACTATGGCTACACCTTC | CASRRVGDYGYTF
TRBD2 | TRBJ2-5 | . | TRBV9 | TGTGCCAGCAGCGAGGGGGCGGGAGGGGATAATAGAGAGACCCAGTACTTC | CASSEGAGGDNRETQYF
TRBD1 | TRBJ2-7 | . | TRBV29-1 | TGCAGCGCGCTCGAAGGACAGGGGGGCGAGCAGTACTTC | CSALEGQGGEQYF
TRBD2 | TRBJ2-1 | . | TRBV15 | TGTGCCACCAGCCGTCCGGCGGGGCGAGGGAGGGTCTACAATGAGCAGTTCTTC | CATSRPAGRGRVYNEQFF
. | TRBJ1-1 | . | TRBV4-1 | TGCGCCAGCAGCCAAGAGGGAAGGGTCGGTACGGAAGCTTTCTTT | CASSQEGRVGTEAFF
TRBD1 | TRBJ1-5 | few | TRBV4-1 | TGCGCCAGCAGCCAAAGCGGGACAGGGGGCAGTCAGCCCCAGCATTTT | CASSQSGTGGSQPQHF
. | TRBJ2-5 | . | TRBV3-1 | TGTGCCAGCAGCATTAGCGCCTCTGAGCAGTACTTC | CASSISASEQYF
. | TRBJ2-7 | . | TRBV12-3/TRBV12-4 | TGTGCCAGCAGCACGACGGAAGGGGAGCAGTACTTC | CASSTTEGEQYF
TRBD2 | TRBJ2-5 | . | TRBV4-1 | TGCGCCAGCAGCCACCCCGTGGGGGGGGAGCTCCAAGAGACCCAGTACTTC | CASSHPVGGELQETQYF
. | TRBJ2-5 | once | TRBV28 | TGTGCCAGCAGTTTAGTCACAGGGAAGGAGACCCAGTACTTC | CASSLVTGKETQYF
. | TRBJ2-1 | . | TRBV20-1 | TGCAGTGGACTAGACAATGAGCAGTTCTTC | CSGLDNEQFF
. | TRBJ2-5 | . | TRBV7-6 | TGTGCCAGCAGCCCCCTTACTATGGAGACCCAGTACTTC | CASSPLTMETQYF
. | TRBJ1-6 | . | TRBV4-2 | TGTGCCAGCGGCCAAGAGGAGGGGGGGCCCTATAATTCACCCCTCCACTTT | CASGQEEGGPYNSPLHF
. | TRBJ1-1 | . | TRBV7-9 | TGTGCCAGCAGCTCCAGCATGAACACTGAAGCTTTCTTT | CASSSSMNTEAFF
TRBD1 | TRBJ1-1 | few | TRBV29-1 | TGCAGCGTTGAAGGTTGGGACAGGGTTTCCACTGAAGCTTTCTTT | CSVEGWDRVSTEAFF
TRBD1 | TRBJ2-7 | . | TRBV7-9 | TGTGCCAGCAGTCTCCTAGTCCGGGACAGGGAGGACGAGCAGTACTTC | CASSLLVRDREDEQYF
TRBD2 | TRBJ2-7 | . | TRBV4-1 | TGCGCCAGCAGCGGGACACTAGCGGGGATTCCCTACGAGCAGTACTTC | CASSGTLAGIPYEQYF
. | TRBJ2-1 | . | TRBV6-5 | TGTGCCAGCAGTTACTCGCCTCCTTCCTACAATGAGCAGTTCTTC | CASSYSPPSYNEQFF
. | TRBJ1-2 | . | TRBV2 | TGTGCCAGCAGCGAAGAGGGACTTTGGGGGGATGGCTACACCTTC | CASSEEGLWGDGYTF
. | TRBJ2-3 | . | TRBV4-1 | TGCGCCAGCAGCCAAGCCCCCCGTGGCAGAAACACAGATACGCAGTATTTT | CASSQAPRGRNTDTQYF
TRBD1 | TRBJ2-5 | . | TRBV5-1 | TGCGCCACCAGTCGGAGGCCACCGGGACAGGGGCAAGAGACCCAGTACTTC | CATSRRPPGQGQETQYF
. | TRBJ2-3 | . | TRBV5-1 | TGCGCCAGCAGCTTGTGGTACACAGATACGCAGTATTTT | CASSLWYTDTQYF
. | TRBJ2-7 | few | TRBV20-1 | TGCAGTGCTAGGGGAACCTACGAGCAGTACTTC | CSARGTYEQYF
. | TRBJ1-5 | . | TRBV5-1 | TGCGCCAGCAGCCTCGGGACGGACGATCAGCCCCAGCATTTT | CASSLGTDDQPQHF
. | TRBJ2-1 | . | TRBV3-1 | TGTGCCAGCAGCCAGAGGGACGGATACAATGAGCAGTTCTTC | CASSQRDGYNEQFF
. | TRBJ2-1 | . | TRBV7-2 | TGTGCCAGCAGCAATCTGACGGCGGGGCCTGAGCAGTTCTTC | CASSNLTAGPEQFF
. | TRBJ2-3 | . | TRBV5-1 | TGCGCCAGCAGCCCGGACGGCAGGGGTGCAGATACGCAGTATTTT | CASSPDGRGADTQYF
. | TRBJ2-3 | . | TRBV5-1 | TGCGCCAGCAGCCAATCAAAAGATACGCAGTATTTT | CASSQSKDTQYF
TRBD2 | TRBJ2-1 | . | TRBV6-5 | TGTGCCAGCAGTTTCATCGGACTAGGGCAGACCCAGTTCTTC | CASSFIGLGQTQFF
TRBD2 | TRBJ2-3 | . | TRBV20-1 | TGCAGTGCTAGCGGTAGCGGGGCTAGCACAGATACGCAGTATTTT | CSASGSGASTDTQYF
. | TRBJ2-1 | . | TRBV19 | TGTGCCAGTAGTATCCCTTCAGGGGTGGAGACCTACAATGAGCAGTTCTTC | CASSIPSGVETYNEQFF
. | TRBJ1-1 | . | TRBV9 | TGTGCCAGCAGCGTAGTGGGCGGAATGAACACTGAAGCTTTCTTT | CASSVVGGMNTEAFF